This is a list of T cell receptor beta chains from one sample in a study of CD8+ T cells in alopecia areata. Only in-frame clones appear in the TCRdb table, and some are missing; sequencing was by immunoSEQ multiplex PCR. The sample comprises 190,000 or so clones, 50% to 60% of which are singletons, and approximately 3.5% rests with the top ten. The material sequenced was CD4+ T cells sorted from blood, taken at week 4, from a patient treated with tofacitinib. The receptor set was obtained from a human donor with alopecia areata. Both conserved end residues are part of each CDR3. Each record gives: V gene, clone size, D gene, J gene, CDR3 DNA, CDR3 protein. The D gene is left open where the match is weak. Not every row has a clone size; where given, it reads once, few, many or a size class.

v_call: TRBV6-5
clone_size: -
d_call: -
j_call: TRBJ1-2
cdr3_nt: TGTGCCAGCAGCGAGGGGGGCACAAACTATGGCTACACCTTC
cdr3_aa: CASSEGGTNYGYTF

v_call: TRBV30
clone_size: -
d_call: TRBD1
j_call: TRBJ1-1
cdr3_nt: TGTGCCTGGAGTGTCAGGGGGTACACTGAAGCTTTCTTT
cdr3_aa: CAWSVRGYTEAFF

v_call: TRBV6-1
clone_size: once
d_call: TRBD1
j_call: TRBJ1-5
cdr3_nt: TGTGCCAGCAGTGGGGGACAGGGCGGGATGTACAATCAGCCCCAGCATTTT
cdr3_aa: CASSGGQGGMYNQPQHF

v_call: TRBV20-1
clone_size: -
d_call: -
j_call: TRBJ1-6
cdr3_nt: TGCAGTGCCGGCCCTAATTCACCCCTCCACTTT
cdr3_aa: CSAGPNSPLHF

v_call: TRBV19
clone_size: -
d_call: -
j_call: TRBJ2-2
cdr3_nt: TGTGCCAGTATTCGGGGACCAAGCAACACCGGGGAGCTGTTTTTT
cdr3_aa: CASIRGPSNTGELFF

v_call: TRBV2
clone_size: few
d_call: -
j_call: TRBJ1-4
cdr3_nt: TGTGCCAGCAGGGCTGCGGCAGGTGGGGCAGAGAAACTGTTTTTT
cdr3_aa: CASRAAAGGAEKLFF

v_call: TRBV7-2
clone_size: -
d_call: -
j_call: TRBJ1-4
cdr3_nt: TGTGCCAGCAGCTCGACAGCCCCAATGAAGGAACTGTTTTTT
cdr3_aa: CASSSTAPMKELFF

v_call: TRBV7-2
clone_size: -
d_call: -
j_call: TRBJ1-2
cdr3_nt: TGTGCCAGCAGCTCCTACAACGACAGACGCTATGGCTACACCTTC
cdr3_aa: CASSSYNDRRYGYTF

v_call: TRBV29-1
clone_size: few
d_call: -
j_call: TRBJ2-7
cdr3_nt: TGCAGCGTCCCTACAGGAGCACGGACCTACGAGCAGTACTTC
cdr3_aa: CSVPTGARTYEQYF

v_call: TRBV30
clone_size: -
d_call: -
j_call: TRBJ2-2
cdr3_nt: TGTGCCTGGAGTTTCGATACGAACACCGGGGAGCTGTTTTTT
cdr3_aa: CAWSFDTNTGELFF

v_call: TRBV7-2
clone_size: -
d_call: -
j_call: TRBJ1-6
cdr3_nt: TGTGCCAGCAGCTTTTACAGTCCCTATAATTCACCCCTCCACTTT
cdr3_aa: CASSFYSPYNSPLHF

v_call: TRBV7-2
clone_size: -
d_call: -
j_call: TRBJ1-1
cdr3_nt: TGTGCCAGCAGCTTAACTAGGACAGATGAAGCTTTCTTT
cdr3_aa: CASSLTRTDEAFF

v_call: TRBV6-1
clone_size: -
d_call: -
j_call: TRBJ2-7
cdr3_nt: TGTGCCCTCAGCCCCGGGCCCTCGGCCTACGAGCAGTACTTC
cdr3_aa: CALSPGPSAYEQYF

v_call: TRBV9
clone_size: -
d_call: TRBD2
j_call: TRBJ2-1
cdr3_nt: TGTGCCAGCAGCTTGCGGGGGGCCTACAATGAGCAGTTCTTC
cdr3_aa: CASSLRGAYNEQFF

v_call: TRBV28
clone_size: few
d_call: -
j_call: TRBJ2-5
cdr3_nt: TGTGCCAGCAGTTCCCAAGAGACCCAGTACTTC
cdr3_aa: CASSSQETQYF

v_call: TRBV29-1
clone_size: few
d_call: TRBD1
j_call: TRBJ1-1
cdr3_nt: TGCAGCGGTGTGCCGGGACAGTCCGAAGCTTTCTTT
cdr3_aa: CSGVPGQSEAFF

v_call: TRBV9
clone_size: -
d_call: -
j_call: TRBJ1-2
cdr3_nt: TGTGCCAGCAGTTTCCGGGACCAATCGGGGGGCTACACCTTC
cdr3_aa: CASSFRDQSGGYTF

v_call: TRBV5-6
clone_size: few
d_call: -
j_call: TRBJ1-5
cdr3_nt: TGTGCCAGCAGCTTGGGCGCAGGGGAACAGCCCCAGCATTTT
cdr3_aa: CASSLGAGEQPQHF

v_call: TRBV7-2
clone_size: -
d_call: -
j_call: TRBJ1-1
cdr3_nt: TGTGCCAGCAGCCCCTGGCTTAACACTGAAGCTTTCTTT
cdr3_aa: CASSPWLNTEAFF

v_call: TRBV6-5
clone_size: once
d_call: TRBD1
j_call: TRBJ2-1
cdr3_nt: TGTGCCAGCAGCCTAACCGGGACAGGGGCGGACGAGCAGTTCTTC
cdr3_aa: CASSLTGTGADEQFF

v_call: TRBV29-1
clone_size: few
d_call: TRBD1
j_call: TRBJ1-5
cdr3_nt: TGCAGCGTTGGGGCCGGACAGGAATTGCCCCAGCATTTT
cdr3_aa: CSVGAGQELPQHF

v_call: TRBV4-2
clone_size: -
d_call: TRBD1
j_call: TRBJ1-2
cdr3_nt: TGTGCCAGCACCCTCACGACAGGGGAGGTCGCAGTTTATGGCTACACCTTC
cdr3_aa: CASTLTTGEVAVYGYTF

v_call: TRBV7-7
clone_size: -
d_call: -
j_call: TRBJ2-2
cdr3_nt: TGTGCTAGCAGCTTAGGGTTGAGCACCGGGGAGCTGTTTTTT
cdr3_aa: CASSLGLSTGELFF

v_call: TRBV30
clone_size: -
d_call: TRBD2
j_call: TRBJ2-5
cdr3_nt: TGTGCCTGGACACTAGCGGGGGTGCGGGAGACCCAGTACTTC
cdr3_aa: CAWTLAGVRETQYF

v_call: TRBV7-9
clone_size: -
d_call: -
j_call: TRBJ2-2
cdr3_nt: TGTGCCAGCAGCTTATCCGGGAACACCGGGGAGCTGTTTTTT
cdr3_aa: CASSLSGNTGELFF

v_call: TRBV6-5
clone_size: -
d_call: -
j_call: TRBJ1-2
cdr3_nt: TGTGCCAGCAGTTACTCCCGGGACTATGGCTACACCTTC
cdr3_aa: CASSYSRDYGYTF

v_call: TRBV30
clone_size: once
d_call: -
j_call: TRBJ1-4
cdr3_nt: TGTGCCTGGAGTCAGGGGCCTAATGAAAAACTGTTTTTT
cdr3_aa: CAWSQGPNEKLFF

v_call: TRBV7-9
clone_size: few
d_call: -
j_call: TRBJ2-3
cdr3_nt: TGTGCCAGCAAACAGGGAGGAGTAACAGATACGCAGTATTTT
cdr3_aa: CASKQGGVTDTQYF

v_call: TRBV30
clone_size: -
d_call: -
j_call: TRBJ2-3
cdr3_nt: TGTGCCTGGAGTGCGGGTTGGGGAGATACGCAGTATTTT
cdr3_aa: CAWSAGWGDTQYF

v_call: TRBV30
clone_size: -
d_call: TRBD1
j_call: TRBJ1-3
cdr3_nt: TGTGCCTGGAGAGAACTACAGGGGGACTCTGGAAACACCATATATTTT
cdr3_aa: CAWRELQGDSGNTIYF

v_call: TRBV30
clone_size: -
d_call: TRBD2
j_call: TRBJ2-3
cdr3_nt: TGTGCCTGGAGTGTAGGGAGGGCTAGCGGGGGGACCACAGATACGCAGTATTTT
cdr3_aa: CAWSVGRASGGTTDTQYF

v_call: TRBV2
clone_size: -
d_call: -
j_call: TRBJ2-5
cdr3_nt: TGTGCCAGCAGAGTGCTCCCTGTGGAAGAGACCCAGTACTTC
cdr3_aa: CASRVLPVEETQYF

v_call: TRBV5-1
clone_size: -
d_call: -
j_call: TRBJ2-3
cdr3_nt: TGCGCCAGCAGCTTTCTAGGGAGCACAGATACGCAGTATTTT
cdr3_aa: CASSFLGSTDTQYF

v_call: TRBV30
clone_size: -
d_call: TRBD1
j_call: TRBJ1-2
cdr3_nt: TGTGCCAGTTCACCGGACAGGGTGGGTGGCTACACCTTC
cdr3_aa: CASSPDRVGGYTF

v_call: TRBV30
clone_size: -
d_call: TRBD1
j_call: TRBJ1-5
cdr3_nt: TGTGCCTGGAGTGAGTGGACAGGGAGGGACCAGCCCCAGCATTTT
cdr3_aa: CAWSEWTGRDQPQHF

v_call: TRBV30
clone_size: -
d_call: TRBD1
j_call: TRBJ2-7
cdr3_nt: TGTGCCTGGAGTTTTGTATTGACAGGGACCAACGAGCAGTACTTC
cdr3_aa: CAWSFVLTGTNEQYF

v_call: TRBV2
clone_size: few
d_call: TRBD1
j_call: TRBJ2-3
cdr3_nt: TGTGCCAGCAAGACAGGGGCAGGGTCAGATACGCAGTATTTT
cdr3_aa: CASKTGAGSDTQYF

v_call: TRBV4-3
clone_size: once
d_call: TRBD2
j_call: TRBJ2-2
cdr3_nt: TGCGCCAGCAGCCAAGATCCCATAGCGGGGGGGCCTAACACCGGGGAGCTGTTTTTT
cdr3_aa: CASSQDPIAGGPNTGELFF

v_call: TRBV5-6
clone_size: -
d_call: TRBD2
j_call: TRBJ2-1
cdr3_nt: TGTGCCAGCAGCCCGAACGGCGGGGGGGATGAGCAGTTCTTC
cdr3_aa: CASSPNGGGDEQFF

v_call: TRBV29-1
clone_size: few
d_call: -
j_call: TRBJ2-3
cdr3_nt: TGCAGCGTTGTGGGGGGCAGAAGAGGAGATACGCAGTATTTT
cdr3_aa: CSVVGGRRGDTQYF

v_call: TRBV29-1
clone_size: -
d_call: -
j_call: TRBJ1-2
cdr3_nt: TGCAGCGGAGTCGTGTACAGCAATAACTATGGCTACACCTTC
cdr3_aa: CSGVVYSNNYGYTF

v_call: TRBV29-1
clone_size: -
d_call: -
j_call: TRBJ2-1
cdr3_nt: TGCAGCGTTGACGCGGTGAATGAGCAGTTCTTC
cdr3_aa: CSVDAVNEQFF

v_call: TRBV30
clone_size: -
d_call: -
j_call: TRBJ2-2
cdr3_nt: TGTGCCTGGACTGGCAATCCTTCCGGGGAGCTGTTTTTT
cdr3_aa: CAWTGNPSGELFF

v_call: TRBV6-5
clone_size: -
d_call: TRBD2
j_call: TRBJ2-5
cdr3_nt: TGTGCCAGCAGTTACCTCGGGAGCGGGGGGTGGGAGACCCAGTACTTC
cdr3_aa: CASSYLGSGGWETQYF

v_call: TRBV18
clone_size: few
d_call: -
j_call: TRBJ1-1
cdr3_nt: TGTGCCAGCTCACCATTGCTGGCAGGCATCGCTGAAGCTTTCTTT
cdr3_aa: CASSPLLAGIAEAFF

v_call: TRBV19
clone_size: -
d_call: TRBD1
j_call: TRBJ1-1
cdr3_nt: TGTGCCAGTAGTATATCCAGGGGGTCTGAAGCTTTCTTT
cdr3_aa: CASSISRGSEAFF

v_call: TRBV10-3
clone_size: few
d_call: -
j_call: TRBJ1-4
cdr3_nt: TGTGCCGCCACGGGCCAGCCAAATAATGAAAAACTGTTTTTT
cdr3_aa: CAATGQPNNEKLFF

v_call: TRBV30
clone_size: -
d_call: TRBD1
j_call: TRBJ1-2
cdr3_nt: TGTGCCTGGAGCCTCCGACAGGGAAGTCCCATCTATGGCTACACCTTC
cdr3_aa: CAWSLRQGSPIYGYTF

v_call: TRBV6-5
clone_size: -
d_call: -
j_call: TRBJ1-1
cdr3_nt: TGTGCCAGCAGCCGACGGGGCACTGAAGCTTTCTTT
cdr3_aa: CASSRRGTEAFF

v_call: TRBV7-9
clone_size: -
d_call: -
j_call: TRBJ2-3
cdr3_nt: TGTGCCAGCAGCTTATCTTCCGGCCTCCAGGGCACAGATACGCAGTATTTT
cdr3_aa: CASSLSSGLQGTDTQYF

v_call: TRBV29-1
clone_size: few
d_call: -
j_call: TRBJ2-7
cdr3_nt: TGCAGCGTTCAATCCTCGAGGGACACGAGCTCCTACGAGCAGTACTTC
cdr3_aa: CSVQSSRDTSSYEQYF

v_call: TRBV29-1
clone_size: -
d_call: -
j_call: TRBJ1-2
cdr3_nt: TGCAGCGGAATACCTCAGGGGCACGCCAACTATGGCTACACCTTC
cdr3_aa: CSGIPQGHANYGYTF

v_call: TRBV29-1
clone_size: -
d_call: -
j_call: TRBJ2-6
cdr3_nt: TGCAGCGCTCCATCTGGGGCCAACGTCCTGACTTTC
cdr3_aa: CSAPSGANVLTF

v_call: TRBV30
clone_size: -
d_call: -
j_call: TRBJ2-2
cdr3_nt: TGTGCCTGGAGTGTCGGGGGCACCGGGGAGCTGTTTTTT
cdr3_aa: CAWSVGGTGELFF